This entry describes one T cell receptor (beta chain). This entry is derived from a study of blood T cell repertoires in COVID-19. Study information: The analysed material was cDNA or gDNA that came from T cells, B-cell-depleted T cells, or PBMCs.

Trimming removed 0 bases at V and 6 bases at J, with 8 bases between. In germline, CDR1 is GTSNPN, CDR2 SVGIG (reference sequence). There are 12 residues in the CDR3. The authors' processing: Amplification from reference gene primers served as the basis for estimated nucleated cell counts. Method: immunoSEQ multiplex PCR; TCRdb's copy keeps in-frame clones and lacks some. Clone size and V and J calls were adopted from that table, with D and trimming inferred from the DNA. The data hold about 490,000 clones, with around 85% observed a single time. The specimen was peripheral blood. The origin of this receptor is a human donor in a cohort sampled during active COVID-19. This chain joins TRBV30 and TRBJ1-2, with no clear D. The CDR3 sequence is CAWSVSVNGYTF. The CDR3 DNA is TGTGCCTGGAGTGTATCGGTGAATGGCTACACCTTC.